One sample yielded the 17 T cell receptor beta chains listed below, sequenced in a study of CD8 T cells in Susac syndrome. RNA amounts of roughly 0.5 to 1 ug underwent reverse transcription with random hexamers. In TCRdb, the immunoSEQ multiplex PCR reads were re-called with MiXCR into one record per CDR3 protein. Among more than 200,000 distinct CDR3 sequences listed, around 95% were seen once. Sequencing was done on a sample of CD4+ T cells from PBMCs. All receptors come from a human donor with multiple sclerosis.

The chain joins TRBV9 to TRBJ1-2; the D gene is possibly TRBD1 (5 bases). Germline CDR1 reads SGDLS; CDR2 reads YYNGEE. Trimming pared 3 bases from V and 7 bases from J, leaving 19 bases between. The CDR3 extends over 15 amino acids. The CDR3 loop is CASSASLEGRTGYTF. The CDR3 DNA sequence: TGTGCCAGCAGCGCCTCTCTGGAGGGGAGGACTGGCTACACCTTC.

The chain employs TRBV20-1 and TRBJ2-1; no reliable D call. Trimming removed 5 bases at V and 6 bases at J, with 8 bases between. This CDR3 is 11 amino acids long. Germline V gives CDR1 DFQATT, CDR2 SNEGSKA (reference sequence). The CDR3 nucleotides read TGCAGTGCTCGTCGGTCCAATGAGCAGTTCTTC. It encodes CSARRSNEQFF.

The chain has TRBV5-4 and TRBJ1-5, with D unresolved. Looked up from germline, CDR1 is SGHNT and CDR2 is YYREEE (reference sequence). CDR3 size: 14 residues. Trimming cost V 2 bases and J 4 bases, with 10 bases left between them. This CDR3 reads CASSFRLSNQPQHF. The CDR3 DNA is TGTGCCAGCAGCTTCCGCTTATCGAATCAGCCCCAGCATTTT.

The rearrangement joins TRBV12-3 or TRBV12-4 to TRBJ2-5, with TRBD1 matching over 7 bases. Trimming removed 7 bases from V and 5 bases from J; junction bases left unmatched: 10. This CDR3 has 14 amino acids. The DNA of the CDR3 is TGTGCCAGCACCCCGATGAGGGGGCAGGAGACCCAGTACTTC. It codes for CASTPMRGQETQYF.

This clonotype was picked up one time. This CDR3 is CATGDSGMPQHF. The CDR3 DNA sequence: TGTGCCACCGGGGACAGTGGAATGCCCCAGCATTTT. This chain uses TRBV7-9 with TRBJ1-5, with 7 positions matching TRBD1. CDR1 is SEHNR, CDR2 FQNEAQ, per germline (reference sequence). After removal of 10 bases from V and 9 bases from J, the junction contained 9 bases not matched to a gene. There are 12 residues in the CDR3.

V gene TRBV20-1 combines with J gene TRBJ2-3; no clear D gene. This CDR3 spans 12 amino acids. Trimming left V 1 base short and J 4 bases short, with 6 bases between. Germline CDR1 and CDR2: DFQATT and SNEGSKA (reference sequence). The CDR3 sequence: CSARVPPDTQYF. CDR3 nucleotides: TGCAGTGCTAGAGTTCCCCCAGATACGCAGTATTTT.

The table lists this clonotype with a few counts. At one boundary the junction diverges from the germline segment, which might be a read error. In DNA, the CDR3 is TGTGCCAGCAGTCAAGAGCCGAACACCGGGGAGCTGTTTTTT. Residues: CASSQEPNTGELFF. This chain uses TRBV14 with TRBJ2-2; no clear D gene. This CDR3 has 14 amino acids. The germline V gene encodes CDR1 SGHDN and CDR2 FVKESK.

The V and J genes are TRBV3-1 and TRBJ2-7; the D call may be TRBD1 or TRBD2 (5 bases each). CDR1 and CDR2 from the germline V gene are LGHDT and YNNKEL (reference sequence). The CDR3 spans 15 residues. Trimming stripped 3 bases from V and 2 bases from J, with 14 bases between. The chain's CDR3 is CASSQGPGTAYEQYF. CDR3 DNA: TGTGCCAGCAGCCAGGGCCCGGGGACGGCCTACGAGCAGTACTTC.

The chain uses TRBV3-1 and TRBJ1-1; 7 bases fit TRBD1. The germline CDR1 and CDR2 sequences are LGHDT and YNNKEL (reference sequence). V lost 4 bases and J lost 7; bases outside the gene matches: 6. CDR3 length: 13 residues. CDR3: CASSLGQDGEAFF. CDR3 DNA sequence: TGTGCCAGCAGCCTTGGACAGGACGGTGAAGCTTTCTTT.

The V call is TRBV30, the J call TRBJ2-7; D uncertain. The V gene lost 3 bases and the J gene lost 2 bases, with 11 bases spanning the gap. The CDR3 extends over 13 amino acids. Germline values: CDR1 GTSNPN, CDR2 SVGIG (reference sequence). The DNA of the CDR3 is TGTGCCTGGAGGGCAGACATGACCTACGAGCAGTACTTC. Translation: CAWRADMTYEQYF.

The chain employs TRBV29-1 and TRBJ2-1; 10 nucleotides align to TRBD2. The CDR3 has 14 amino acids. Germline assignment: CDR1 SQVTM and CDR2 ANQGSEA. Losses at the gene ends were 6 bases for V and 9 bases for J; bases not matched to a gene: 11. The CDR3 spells CSVTSSGSGGEQFF. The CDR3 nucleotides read TGCAGCGTCACTTCTAGCGGGAGCGGGGGTGAGCAGTTCTTC.

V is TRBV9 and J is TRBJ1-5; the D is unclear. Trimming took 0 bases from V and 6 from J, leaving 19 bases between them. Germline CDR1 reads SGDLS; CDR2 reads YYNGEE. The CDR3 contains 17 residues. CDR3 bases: TGTGCCAGCAGCGTAGTGTTGGCAGCCGATAATTCTCAGCCCCAGCATTTT. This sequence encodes CASSVVLAADNSQPQHF.

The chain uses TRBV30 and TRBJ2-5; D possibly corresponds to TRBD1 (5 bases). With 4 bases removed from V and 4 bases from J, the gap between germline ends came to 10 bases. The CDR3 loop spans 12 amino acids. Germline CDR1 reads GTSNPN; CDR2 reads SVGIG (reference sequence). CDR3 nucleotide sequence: TGTGCCTGGACGACAAGGGGAGAGACCCAGTACTTC. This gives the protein CAWTTRGETQYF.

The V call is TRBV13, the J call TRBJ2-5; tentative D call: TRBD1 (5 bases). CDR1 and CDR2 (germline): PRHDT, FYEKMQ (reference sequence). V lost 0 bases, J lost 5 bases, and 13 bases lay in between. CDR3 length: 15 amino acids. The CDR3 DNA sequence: TGTGCCAGCAGCTTAGGGACAGCCTTGGGGGAGACCCAGTACTTC. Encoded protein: CASSLGTALGETQYF.

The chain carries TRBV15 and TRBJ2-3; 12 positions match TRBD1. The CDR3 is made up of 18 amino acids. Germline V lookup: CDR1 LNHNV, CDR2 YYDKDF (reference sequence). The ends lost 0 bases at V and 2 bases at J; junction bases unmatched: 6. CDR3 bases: TGTGCCACCAGCAGAGACCCACCGGGACAGGGGGCCACAGATACGCAGTATTTT. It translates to CATSRDPPGQGATDTQYF.

Here the CDR3 DNA reads TGTGCCAGCAGCCAGACAGGGCGCGGTTACAATGAGCAGTTCTTC. This codes for CASSQTGRGYNEQFF. The chain has TRBV3-1 and TRBJ2-1; 7 nucleotides align to TRBD1. J was trimmed by 4 bases and V by 3 bases; bases with no gene match: 6. CDR1 LGHDT and CDR2 YNNKEL come from the germline V gene (reference sequence). The CDR3 loop spans 15 amino acids.

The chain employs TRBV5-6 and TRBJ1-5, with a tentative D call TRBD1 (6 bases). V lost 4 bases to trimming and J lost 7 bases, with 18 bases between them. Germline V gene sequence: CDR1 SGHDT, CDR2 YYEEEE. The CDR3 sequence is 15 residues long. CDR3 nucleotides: TGTGCCAGCAGCCGTTATACAGGAGGGGGGCAGCCCCAGCATTTT. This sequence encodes CASSRYTGGGQPQHF.